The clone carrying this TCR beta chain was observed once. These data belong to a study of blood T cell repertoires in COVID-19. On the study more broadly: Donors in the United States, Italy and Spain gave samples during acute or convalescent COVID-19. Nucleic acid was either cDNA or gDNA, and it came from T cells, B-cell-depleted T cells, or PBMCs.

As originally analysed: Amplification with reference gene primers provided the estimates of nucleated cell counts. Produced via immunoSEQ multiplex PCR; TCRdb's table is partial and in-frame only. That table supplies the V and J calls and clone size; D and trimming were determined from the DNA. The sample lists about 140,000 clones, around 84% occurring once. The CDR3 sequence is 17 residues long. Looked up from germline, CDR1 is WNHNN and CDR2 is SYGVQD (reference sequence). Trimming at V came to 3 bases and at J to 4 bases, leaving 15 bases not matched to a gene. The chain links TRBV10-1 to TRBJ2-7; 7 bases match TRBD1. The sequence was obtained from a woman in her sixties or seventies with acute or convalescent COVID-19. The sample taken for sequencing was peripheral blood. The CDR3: CASSDTGDPNSRYEQYF. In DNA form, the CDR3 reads TGCGCCAGCAGTGATACAGGGGATCCCAATTCGAGGTACGAGCAGTACTTC.